This T cell receptor (beta chain) was observed in a study of cytomegalovirus exposure and HLA in healthy donors. Study-level findings and limits: Investigators reported under 200 TCR beta chains as tied to cytomegalovirus.

Regarding this clone: Its cognate antigen is unknown.

Measured with immunoSEQ multiplex PCR; TCRdb has only the in-frame clones, and not every one. The sample contains 150,000 or so clones, about 86% of which appear only once. Sample: PBMCs. This TCR came from a man aged 18 to 29 in good health and CMV-seropositive.

CDR3 residues: CAWSRGTSGSSNIQYF. CDR3 nucleotides: TGTGCCTGGAGTCGCGGGACTAGCGGGAGTTCGAACATTCAGTACTTC. The chain recombines TRBV30 with TRBJ2-4; 14 nucleotides align to TRBD2. The CDR3 runs 16 residues. Germline trimming cut 2 bases from V and 7 bases from J; bases unmatched to any gene: 7. The V gene's germline CDR1 is GTSNPN and CDR2 SVGIG (reference sequence). The variable domain in full, completed from reference TRBV30 and TRBJ2-4, reads SQTIHQWPATLVQPVGSPLSLECTVEGTSNPNLYWYRQAAGRGLQLLFYSVGIGQISSEVPQNLSASRPQDRQFILSSKKLLLSDSGFYLCAWSRGTSGSSNIQYFGAGTRLSVL.